Shown below are 28 T cell receptor beta chains from a single sample sequenced in a study of regulatory T cells in long-lasting Graves disease. TCR beta libraries were built with iRepertoire HTBI primers and Arm-PCR of CDR3 regions. TCRdb called the multiplex PCR reads again in MiXCR, with one record for every CDR3 protein. The repertoire holds approximately 400,000 distinct CDR3 sequences, with around 21% as singletons. Time point specified: persistent/refractory GD, antithyroid drugs over 5 years with positive TRAb. From PBMCs, RNA was extracted and then used to make the TCR library. Sequences were derived from peripheral blood mononuclear cells (PBMCs), sampled when the disease was refractory, from a patient treated with antithyroid drugs. The receptors shown here come from a female donor with Graves disease.

This clonotype was picked up a small number of times. This chain connects TRBV6-2 or TRBV6-3 to TRBJ2-1; D is possibly TRBD1 (6 bases). This CDR3 is 15 amino acids long. V shed 5 bases and J shed 1 base, with 12 bases lying between them. CDR1 and CDR2 (germline): MNHEY, SVGEGT. This CDR3 reads CASSDSQGSYNEQFF. CDR3 DNA sequence: TGTGCCAGCAGTGATTCCCAGGGGTCCTACAATGAGCAGTTCTTC.

J is TRBJ2-1 and V is TRBV24-1; D is ambiguous. The CDR3 is made up of 13 amino acids. Germline assignment: CDR1 KGHDR and CDR2 SFDVKD. Trimming took off 2 bases at V and 9 bases at J, with 10 bases between the two ends. CDR3 sequence (DNA): TGTGCCACCAGTGATTATGCCACGGGTGAGCAGTTCTTC. This encodes CATSDYATGEQFF.

This clonotype showed up just a few times. This chain links TRBV30 with TRBJ2-7; 7 nucleotides align to TRBD1. V shed 1 base and J 2 bases; nucleotides not matched to a gene: 5. Germline assignment: CDR1 GTSNPN and CDR2 SVGIG (reference sequence). The CDR3 is 14 amino acids. Here the CDR3 DNA reads TGTGCCTGGAGTGCCGACAGGGCCCCCTACGAGCAGTACTTC. As protein: CAWSADRAPYEQYF.

This sequence joins TRBV19 and TRBJ2-7; D possibly corresponds to TRBD2 (6 bases). Trimming pared 9 bases from V and 0 bases from J, leaving 15 bases between. This CDR3 region has 14 residues. Germline values: CDR1 LNHDA, CDR2 SQIVND (reference sequence). The CDR3 loop is CASRGRRDSYEQYF. Here the CDR3 DNA reads TGTGCCAGCAGAGGACGGCGGGACTCCTACGAGCAGTACTTC. Full variable domain (rest looked up from reference TRBV19 and TRBJ2-7): DGGITQSPKYLFRKEGQNVTLSCEQNLNHDAMYWYRQDPGQGLRLIYYSQIVNDFQKGDIAEGYSVSREKKESFPLTVTSAQKNPTAFYLCASRGRRDSYEQYFGPGTRLTVT.

The sample holds a few counts of this clonotype. The CDR3 sequence: CASSYSPGEDLYGYTF. CDR3 in DNA: TGTGCCAGCAGTTATTCCCCGGGGGAAGATTTATATGGCTACACCTTC. The V and J genes are TRBV7-9 and TRBJ1-2; D is perhaps TRBD1 (5 bases). The CDR3 is 16 residues long. CDR1 SEHNR and CDR2 FQNEAQ come from the germline V gene (reference sequence). V was pared by 6 bases and J by 5 bases, with 22 bases between.

Ten or more counts support this clonotype. The chain links TRBV7-9 to TRBJ2-7, with D perhaps TRBD2 (6 bases). Germline CDR1 and CDR2: SEHNR and FQNEAQ (reference sequence). Deletions cut 5 bases from V and 1 base from J, with 12 bases between. The CDR3 is 14 residues long. The CDR3 sequence is CASSPLAASYEQYF. The CDR3 DNA reads as TGTGCCAGCAGCCCGTTAGCGGCGTCCTACGAGCAGTACTTC.

This clonotype was counted many times. V is TRBV18 and J is TRBJ1-1; D gene uncertain. V dropped 4 bases and J dropped 5 bases, with 17 bases sitting between them. CDR3 length equals 15 residues. Germline values: CDR1 KGHSH, CDR2 LQKENI. CDR3 in amino acids: CASSRRLQTGTEAFF. The DNA of the CDR3 is TGTGCCAGCTCACGCCGACTCCAAACCGGGACTGAAGCTTTCTTT.

This clonotype was counted between two and nine times. The chain joins TRBV29-1 to TRBJ1-3, with a tentative D call TRBD1 (5 bases). With 6 bases removed from V and 4 bases from J, the gap between germline ends came to 7 bases. Per germline, CDR1 SQVTM and CDR2 ANQGSEA. The CDR3 totals 11 residues. The CDR3 loop is CSVWGGNTIYF. CDR3 sequence (DNA): TGCAGCGTGTGGGGGGGAAACACCATATATTTT.

This sequence joins TRBV27 and TRBJ1-1; D call uncertain. Germline lookup yields CDR1 MNHEY and CDR2 SMNVEV (reference sequence). CDR3 length: 14 residues. V gave up 1 base and J gave up 4 bases, with 10 bases separating them. The CDR3 spells CASSLFIGVTEAFF. The DNA of the CDR3 is TGTGCCAGCAGTTTATTCATAGGTGTCACTGAAGCTTTCTTT.

This clonotype appeared many times. The J gene is TRBJ1-5, the V gene TRBV2; D uncertain. The CDR3 spans 13 residues. V lost 2 bases and J lost 5, with 7 bases in between. Germline lookup yields CDR1 SNHLY and CDR2 FYNNEI. The CDR3 region has the DNA TGTGCCAGCAGTGAATGGCCAGATCAGCCCCAGCATTTT. Translated: CASSEWPDQPQHF.

The V and J genes are TRBV5-1 and TRBJ1-4; 10 positions match TRBD1. The V gene's germline CDR1 is SGHRS and CDR2 YFSETQ. This CDR3 has 16 residues. V lost 4 bases to trimming and J lost 8 bases; unmatched junction nucleotides: 11. The CDR3 nucleotides read TGCGCCAGCAGCCCGAGAGAGACAGGGGGCGGCGAAAAACTGTTTTTT. Protein product: CASSPRETGGGEKLFF.

The rearrangement links TRBV5-1 to TRBJ2-7; 7 bases are shared with TRBD2. Germline loops: CDR1 SGHRS, CDR2 YFSETQ. The length of the CDR3 is 13 residues. The V segment lost 3 bases and the J segment 4 bases; nucleotides outside the gene matches: 4. The CDR3 sequence: CASSSSGLYEQYF. CDR3 nucleotide sequence: TGCGCCAGCAGCTCTAGCGGCCTTTACGAGCAGTACTTC.

This clonotype has just a few counts. V usage is TRBV14 and J usage is TRBJ1-1, with D perhaps TRBD1 (5 bases). V lost 3 bases to trimming and J lost 1 base, with 15 bases between them. The CDR3 totals 16 residues. The germline V gene has CDR1 SGHDN and CDR2 FVKESK. The DNA for the CDR3 is TGTGCCAGCAGCCACTTACCGGGACGGGAGAACACTGAAGCTTTCTTT. Translated, it gives CASSHLPGRENTEAFF.

This rearrangement joins TRBV27 to TRBJ1-6, with D possibly matching TRBD1 (5 bases). The CDR3 contains 15 residues. CDR1 MNHEY and CDR2 SMNVEV come from the germline V gene (reference sequence). Trimming cost V 6 bases and J 1 base, with 10 bases left between them. The CDR3: CASRLGESYNSPLHF. Written as DNA, the CDR3 is TGTGCCAGCAGACTGGGGGAATCCTATAATTCACCCCTCCACTTT.

In this sample, this clonotype turned up many times. The rearrangement joins TRBV4-1 to TRBJ1-2, with D uncertain. The germline gives CDR1 MGHRA, CDR2 YSYEKL. This CDR3 has 13 residues. Trimming shortened V by 0 bases and J by 4 bases, and 6 bases separated the two germline ends. In DNA, the CDR3 is TGCGCCAGCAGCCAAGATAGCGTCTATGGCTACACCTTC. Translating it yields CASSQDSVYGYTF.

Notes on this clonotype: At one of its ends the junction is not consistent with the germline gene, which may arise from a read error. This chain links TRBV25-1 with TRBJ1-4; tentative D call: TRBD1 (5 bases). The CDR3 extends over 14 amino acids. CDR1 and CDR2 from the germline V gene are MGHDK and SYGVNS. The CDR3 here is CASKTGAVGEKPFF. CDR3 sequence (DNA): TGTGCCAGCAAGACCGGGGCCGTTGGAGAAAAACCGTTTTTT.

This clonotype was recorded at least ten times. The chain joins TRBV10-2 to TRBJ2-7, with 8 bases that match TRBD2. CDR3 length equals 13 residues. Germline assignment: CDR1 WSHSY and CDR2 SAAADI. After removal of 7 bases from V and 7 bases from J, the junction contained 9 bases not matched to a gene. The CDR3 bases are TGCGCCAGCACCCCAGCGGGAGTAAAGGAGCAGTACTTC. Amino acid sequence: CASTPAGVKEQYF.

Ten or more counts support this clonotype. The chain has TRBV11-1 and TRBJ1-1; the D is unclear. There are 15 residues in the CDR3. Germline V gene data show CDR1 as SGHAT and CDR2 as FQDESV (reference sequence). Trimming removed 0 bases at V and 0 bases at J, with 8 bases between. CDR3 amino acids: CASSLAPILNTEAFF. CDR3 DNA: TGTGCCAGCAGCTTAGCTCCGATCCTGAACACTGAAGCTTTCTTT.

This clonotype was seen at least ten times. V gene TRBV2 combines with J gene TRBJ1-5; no clear D. The V and J ends lost 3 bases and 6 bases respectively, with 12 bases between them. CDR3 length equals 14 residues. Germline CDR1 and CDR2: SNHLY and FYNNEI. CDR3 amino acids: CASSEGVGSQPQHF. The CDR3 DNA reads TGTGCCAGCAGTGAGGGTGTTGGGAGTCAGCCCCAGCATTTT.

This clonotype was found a few times. The chain uses TRBV3-1 and TRBJ2-3; D gene unclear. CDR3 size: 16 residues. The germline V and J ends were trimmed by 4 bases and 2 bases, with 16 bases remaining between them. Germline V lookup: CDR1 LGHDT, CDR2 YNNKEL (reference sequence). CDR3 in amino acids: CASSPYLTGTTDTQYF. CDR3 in DNA: TGTGCCAGCAGCCCCTACCTGACTGGAACCACAGATACGCAGTATTTT.

The gene calls are TRBV25-1 and TRBJ2-7, with D unresolved. V lost 1 base, J lost 3 bases, and 7 bases lay in between. CDR1 is MGHDK, CDR2 SYGVNS, per germline. This CDR3 spans 13 amino acids. CDR3 amino acids: CASSELTGYEQYF. In DNA, the CDR3 is TGTGCCAGCAGTGAATTGACGGGCTACGAGCAGTACTTC.

The chain joins TRBV14 to TRBJ2-7; tentatively, D is TRBD1 (5 bases). There are 16 residues in the CDR3. In germline, CDR1 is SGHDN, CDR2 FVKESK. Trimming cost V 2 bases and J 3 bases, with 17 bases left between them. CDR3 sequence reads: CASSQFKGHDFYEQYF. The CDR3, as DNA: TGTGCCAGCAGCCAATTTAAGGGGCACGATTTCTACGAGCAGTACTTC.

As to this clonotype: One base away lies a much larger clone, so this may be a sequencing read error. The chain couples TRBV6-5 to TRBJ2-7; 7 positions agree with TRBD2. After removal of 2 bases from V and 2 bases from J, the junction contained 12 bases not matched to a gene. The CDR3 loop spans 17 amino acids. The germline gives CDR1 MNHEY, CDR2 SVGAGI. CDR3 residues: CASSYLNVAGPAYEQYF. The CDR3, as DNA: TGTGCCAGCAGTTACCTGAATGTAGCGGGTCCGGCCTACGAGCAGTACTTC.

This clonotype was counted ten times or more. V and J are TRBV7-2 and TRBJ1-5; D remains ambiguous. The CDR3 runs 13 residues. With 0 bases removed from V and 2 bases from J, the gap between germline ends came to 2 bases. Germline assignment: CDR1 SGHTA and CDR2 FQGNSA. CDR3 sequence (DNA): TGTGCCAGCAGCTTAGCCCGCAATCAGCCCCAGCATTTT. Protein: CASSLARNQPQHF.

This clonotype was detected only a few times. The rearrangement uses TRBV7-9 and TRBJ1-6, with D hard to call. Germline CDR1 SEHNR, CDR2 FQNEAQ (reference sequence). The V end was cut by 2 bases, the J end by 8 bases, with 7 bases between. This CDR3 has 13 amino acids. Here the CDR3 DNA reads TGTGCCAGCAGCTTACACGGCGATTCACCCCTCCACTTT. It codes for CASSLHGDSPLHF.

This clonotype was detected only a few times. V usage is TRBV20-1 and J usage is TRBJ2-5, with D perhaps TRBD1 or TRBD2 (5 bases each). Germline lookup yields CDR1 DFQATT and CDR2 SNEGSKA (reference sequence). The CDR3 runs 16 residues. V was pared by 1 base and J by 5 bases, with 20 bases between. The CDR3 region is CSARVRGGGVSETQYF. The DNA of the CDR3 is TGCAGTGCTAGAGTCCGGGGCGGAGGAGTGTCTGAGACCCAGTACTTC.

The V call is TRBV12-3 or TRBV12-4, the J call TRBJ1-3; 8 bases match TRBD1. The trim removed 5 bases at V and 0 bases at J, leaving 3 bases unmatched. The CDR3 totals 15 residues. For the CDR3, the DNA is TGTGCCAGCAGTCGGACAGGGATCTCTGGAAACACCATATATTTT. Translated, it gives CASSRTGISGNTIYF.

This clonotype turned up a few times. The rearrangement joins TRBV27 to TRBJ1-5; maybe TRBD1 (6 bases). Trimming removed 7 bases from V and 1 base from J, with 11 bases in between. The CDR3 is 14 residues long. Germline loops: CDR1 MNHEY, CDR2 SMNVEV (reference sequence). The chain's CDR3 is CASTSQGSNQPQHF. CDR3 bases: TGTGCCAGCACCTCTCAGGGGAGCAATCAGCCCCAGCATTTT.